This T cell receptor beta chain was recovered during a study of cytomegalovirus exposure and HLA in healthy donors listed by TCRdb under 2017. Study-wide context: An earlier analysis of some 600 of the donors reported over 250 Gb of sequence data and 117 million unique TCR beta sequences obtained from about 179 million T cells. Roughly 300 gigabases of sequencing data and 70 million to 85 million unique TCR sequences were included in an early release covering about 620 HLA-typed donors. Among the roughly 400 genotyped donors, roughly 80% belonged to the genetic ancestry cluster associated with self-reported Caucasian donors. The study was designed to test whether signatures of past pathogen exposure could be identified by cataloging public T cell receptors. The T cell repertoires of under 750 subjects were profiled by immunosequencing and related to cytomegalovirus serostatus. Besides the first cohort of 500 to 700 subjects, a separate validation cohort made up of over 100 different subjects was used. The study combined high-throughput TCR immunosequencing, statistical association of individual TCRs with disease status, and machine learning to predict cytomegalovirus infection status. To study patterns of TCR occurrence, a later analysis re-analyzed previously published TCR beta repertoires from 550 to 800 donors and added high-resolution HLA genotyping. The later analysis used no new phenotypic data to find candidate immune exposures, relying instead on TCR beta sequences and their occurrence across donors. An earlier analysis of approximately 500 of the donors applied high-throughput TCR beta sequencing to assess whether each TCR beta V gene segment acted as functional or pseudogenic. Alongside the repertoire data, information on donor age, sex, ethnicity and CMV serostatus was compiled. In a later genetic analysis, genome-wide SNP genotypes for about three fifths of the roughly 670 donors were used, and that subset was treated as a discovery cohort. All discovery cohort repertoires had been generated on a single sequencing platform. Both class I and class II loci were covered by HLA typing, at four-digit resolution. Typing coverage varied by locus: roughly 620-640 donors for A, B, C, DRB1 and DQB1; 500 to 550 for DQA1; around 610 for DPA1; more than 450 for DPB1. Four to six DR-DQ haplotypes were handled as single units for association and clustering, since linkage in the cohort was strong. Among some 410 genotyped donors of the cohort, an average of 235,054 unique TCR beta nucleotide sequences were sequenced per donor, roughly 20% of them non-productive.

The CDR3 holds 13 amino acids from the cysteine to the phenylalanine. Only the CDR3 part of the read is kept: 39 bases, read in frame from the first base. The germline V gene sets CDR1 to SQVTM and CDR2 to ANQGSEA. In total, approximately 610 healthy bone marrow donors made up the cohort. At the time of sampling, every cohort member was nominally healthy, though immune exposures that went unrecorded were likely present. The donor was CMV seropositive and belonged to the group of 250 to 300 seropositive cohort members. Each donor provided a peripheral blood sample, and peripheral blood mononuclear cells were used for TCR beta sequencing. The Qiagen DNeasy Blood Extraction Kit was used to extract genomic DNA from the blood cell samples. Regarding this clone: Its cognate antigen has yet to be identified. Base qualities were left out, and no much larger clone turns up one base away.

General findings and caveats noted by the study authors: In a later analysis, TCR association rates were found to vary across HLA loci, with the most associated TCRs seen for DRB1 alleles and the fewest for HLA-C alleles. In an earlier analysis of fewer than 750 of the donors, most TCR beta V segments were observed in productive rearrangements about 87% or about 30% of the time, broadly matching IMGT annotations. Immune exposure information for the cohort was limited to CMV serostatus. Presence/absence analyses assumed roughly uniform sequencing depth across donors, an assumption that may not hold. When HLA alleles, especially DR and DQ, strongly co-occurred, attributing TCR associations to individual alleles was difficult. The study gave a list of 150 to 200 TCR beta chains associated with cytomegalovirus. In a later genetic analysis, fewer N-insertions in productive TCRs were reported among donors in an Asian-associated ancestry cluster than the roughly 700-donor mean. Most CMV-associated TCR beta chains appeared to be HLA-restricted in a later analysis, and the HLA associations seemed to be driven largely by CMV exposure. In a later genetic analysis, a missense DCLRE1C variant was associated with V-gene and J-gene trimming of TCR beta chains, and the association was replicated in an independent cohort. The sequencing pipeline was judged likely to have produced a cluster of highly shared sequence variants as a technical artifact. It was suggested by the authors that the approach could potentially be generalized to other disease states and immunological phenotypes. Because counts were too low, more than 15 rarely observed V segments, including chromosome 9 orphons, were left out of the earlier analysis of over 550 of the donors. Some IMGT-functional V segments, including TRBV6-2 and TRBV6-3, could not be distinguished by the 87-base-pair reads and were therefore excluded. Because HLA typing was unavailable for some donors at each locus, only the typed subset was used in association tests. In a later analysis, about 16,000 TCR beta sequences were associated with specific HLA alleles at a false discovery rate of 0.05. In a later analysis, HLA-associated TCR beta chains were found to be more clonally expanded and to have lower generation probabilities than equally common non-associated chains. The cohort was sequenced for TCR beta chains only, and without alpha or paired-chain data the features that could be detected were limited. A few of the identified cytomegalovirus-associated TCR beta chains were confirmed in vitro to be specific for cytomegalovirus antigens. A further reported finding was that TCR beta sequences accurately predicted the HLA-A and HLA-B alleles for most subjects in the first cohort. A later analysis reported that several top co-occurrence clusters appeared linked to parvovirus B19, influenza, CMV and Epstein-Barr virus. The classifier was reported to diagnose cytomegalovirus status with high specificity and sensitivity in both the original cohort and the validation cohort. Across donors, most TCR sequences were observed very rarely, whereas some public TCRs were present in many individuals. Correlated functional status among segregating V segments might be attributable to linkage disequilibrium, but an unknown experimental factor could not be ruled out.

The library relied on the immunoSEQ multiplex PCR assay. For the multiplex PCR, a mixture combining 60 forward primers for TCR Vbeta segments and 13 reverse primers for TCR Jbeta segments was used. Amplification of the CDR3 region of rearranged TCR beta genes was performed with a multiplex PCR assay on genomic DNA. Amplified TCR beta libraries were sequenced as 87-base-pair reads on the Illumina HiSeq System. As for the authors' bioinformatics: In a later analysis, 70 million to 95 million unique TCR beta chains were counted across the roughly 670 repertoires, and approximately 11 million of these chains were shared by at least two donors. Raw reads were error-corrected and collapsed into unique sequences by a nearest-neighbor algorithm in which closely related sequences were merged to remove PCR and sequencing errors. CDR3 sequences were aligned to IMGT reference sequences to assign V, D and J gene segments. Each retained sequence needed at least a six-nucleotide match to both a V gene segment and a J gene segment. A rearrangement was called productive if the CDR3 had no stop codons and remained in frame with V and J, and every other rearrangement was called non-productive. CDR3 was defined by IMGT convention, running from the second conserved V-encoded cysteine to the conserved J-encoded phenylalanine. The earlier analysis of about 590 of the donors excluded sequences that lacked an unambiguous match to a single V gene segment. An earlier analysis of fewer than 750 of the donors classified V segments as functional when productive rearrangements were above 56.7% and as segregating when the standard deviation between donors was above 5%. A statistical classification framework was built for diagnosing cytomegalovirus status from the catalog of TCR beta chain sequences. A later analysis assigned V and J genes by comparing TCR nucleotide sequences with IMGT/GENE-DB human TR gene sequences. In a later analysis, CDR3 sequences and most-parsimonious VDJ recombination scenarios were assigned using the TCRdist pipeline. In a later analysis, every TCR beta chain was defined by the combination of its CDR3 amino acid sequence and its V-gene family, and reads without a unique V-gene family were dropped. In a later analysis, around 600 highly shared, low-generation-probability nucleotide sequences were removed to address suspected cross-contamination and a sequencing artifact. For each public chain, a later analysis derived a clonal expansion index from normalized ranks of inferred template counts within each repertoire. In a later analysis, generation probabilities were computed using a VDJ recombination model fitted to out-of-frame rearrangements, and the results were checked against IGoR. In a later analysis, TCR-TCR, TCR-HLA and TCR-CMV co-occurrence was scored with hypergeometric tests, and a repertoire-size bias correction was applied to TCR pairs. In a later analysis, false discovery rates were estimated by permuting HLA or CMV assignments 20 times. A later analysis grouped co-occurring TCRs with DBSCAN, adding TCRdist sequence similarity when clustering within HLA-allele-positive subsets. Repertoires with fewer than 30,000 or more than 120,000 public chains were left out of co-occurrence clustering, as were about 5 repertoires with anomalous nucleotide sharing. TCRdb holds this immuneACCESS table with in-frame rearrangements only. Some clones are missing; in checked studies, unresolved V genes explain under half, and the rest has no known cause. V, J and clone size derive from that table, while D and trimming were established from the DNA sequence. Here the sample has 150,000 to 200,000 clones; around 80% occur a single time. Approximately 13% of the sample lies in the top ten.

This receptor was taken from a woman aged 45 to 65 in good health and CMV-seropositive. Sequenced input: PBMCs. Rearrangement joined TRBV29-1 to TRBJ1-1; no D gene is confidently identified. The DNA sequence is given as TGCCGCGGTGCGGCGGCACCGAACACTGAAGCTTTCTTT. It translates as CRGAAAPNTEAFF.